This TCR beta chain was found in a study of T cells after yellow fever vaccination. TCRdb redid the calling of the 5' RACE reads with MiXCR, one entry per CDR3 protein. The table shows 500,000 to 650,000 distinct CDR3 sequences, with 9% to 15% occurring only once. The CDR3 covers 19 residues. V lost 6 bases and J lost 0; bases outside the gene matches: 14. Germline V lookup: CDR1 MRHNA, CDR2 SNTAGT. This TCR came from a man aged 25-40 years who received the YFV17D yellow fever vaccine. The chain employs TRBV6-4 and TRBJ2-2; 9 bases fit TRBD2. This specimen was PBMCs, taken on the day of the yellow fever booster vaccination. The CDR3 DNA reads TGTGCCAGCAGCCTACGGGGGCTAGCGGGACGGGCGAACACCGGGGAGCTGTTTTTT. Its translation: CASSLRGLAGRANTGELFF.